These 2 T cell receptor beta chains came from one sample sequenced in a study of CD8+ T cells in alopecia areata. Sequencing relied on a cDNA template that was reverse transcribed from extracted RNA. The table came from immunoSEQ multiplex PCR; TCRdb's copy has only in-frame clones and leaves some out. Among about 97,000 clones listed, 41% were seen once. Sequenced material: CD4+ T cells sorted from blood. These receptors all stem from a human donor with alopecia areata.

The chain employs TRBV6-5 and TRBJ1-2, with D possibly TRBD1 on 5 matching bases. This CDR3 has 16 residues. Trimming shortened V by 4 bases and J by 4 bases, and 19 bases separated the two germline ends. CDR1 and CDR2 from the germline V gene are MNHEY and SVGAGI. The CDR3 reads CASSLDPVQARYGYTF. The CDR3 DNA reads TGTGCCAGCAGTTTAGACCCAGTACAGGCGCGCTATGGCTACACCTTC.

This clone was counted between two and nine times. The chain couples TRBV5-1 to TRBJ2-5; no definite D call. Germline V gene sequence: CDR1 SGHRS, CDR2 YFSETQ. The length of the CDR3 is 16 residues. The V and J ends lost 0 bases and 5 bases respectively, with 17 bases between them. CDR3 DNA: TGCGCCAGCAGCTTGGACGGTTCACAGTTTATCGAGACCCAGTACTTC. This sequence encodes CASSLDGSQFIETQYF.